A single sample is the source of the 28 T cell receptor beta chains below, sequenced in a study of blood T cell repertoires in COVID-19. The protocol was immunoSEQ multiplex PCR, while the TCRdb copy is restricted to in-frame clones and leaves out a portion. The sample includes about 150,000 clones, approximately 79% of them seen just once. The sample was PBMCs or T cells enriched from blood (not recorded which). Receptors originate from a man between 45 and 60 years old who had recovered from COVID-19.

The chain joins TRBV11-2 to TRBJ1-6; D might be TRBD1 (6 bases). Trimming pared 5 bases from V and 8 bases from J, leaving 19 bases between. CDR3 length: 16 amino acids. The germline V gene encodes CDR1 SGHAT and CDR2 FQNNGV. DNA for the CDR3: TGTGCCAGCAGCCAGGAACCGGGACAAGCCTATTCACCCCTCCACTTT. Amino acids: CASSQEPGQAYSPLHF.

V and J are TRBV6-4 and TRBJ1-2, with 10 bases identical to TRBD1. With 4 bases clipped from V and 5 bases from J, the junction kept 7 bases outside the gene matches. Germline CDR1 and CDR2: MRHNA and SNTAGT. The CDR3 extends over 15 amino acids. Here the CDR3 reads CASSVTGTGEYGYTF. The CDR3 nucleotides read TGTGCCAGCAGTGTGACCGGGACAGGGGAGTATGGCTACACCTTC.

The genes are TRBV10-3 and TRBJ2-5; a weak D match, TRBD2 (5 bases). V lost 2 bases, J lost 4 bases, and 5 bases lay in between. The germline V gene has CDR1 ENHRY and CDR2 SYGVKD. The CDR3 is made up of 12 amino acids. The CDR3 loop is CAISEAGETQYF. The CDR3 DNA reads as TGTGCCATCAGTGAGGCGGGAGAGACCCAGTACTTC.

This clone was picked up a small number of times. The CDR3 sequence: CASSPDAGGTDTQYF. The CDR3 DNA is TGTGCCAGCAGCCCCGACGCGGGGGGCACAGATACGCAGTATTTT. The rearrangement uses TRBV7-3 and TRBJ2-3, with 7 bases that match TRBD2. V was clipped by 5 bases and J by 1 base; unmatched bases: 6. CDR3 length equals 15 residues. The V gene's germline CDR1 is SGHTA and CDR2 FQGTGA.

For the CDR3, the DNA is TGTGCCATCACTCACAAACAGGGTACCGGGGAGCTGTTTTTT. It yields the protein CAITHKQGTGELFF. V and J are TRBV10-3 and TRBJ2-2; the D gene is possibly TRBD1 (6 bases). Germline V CDR1 and CDR2: ENHRY, SYGVKD. The CDR3 consists of 14 residues. V lost 7 bases and J 5 bases, leaving 14 bases between the germline ends.

This sequence joins TRBV19 and TRBJ2-4; TRBD2 matches at 8 bases. V gave up 5 bases and J gave up 0 bases; unmatched junction bases: 15. This CDR3 has 19 residues. Germline V lookup: CDR1 LNHDA, CDR2 SQIVND (reference sequence). The CDR3 bases are TGTGCCAGTAGTCCCCGGGGTAGCGGGGTTCTTGGAGCCAAAAACATTCAGTACTTC. Amino acid sequence: CASSPRGSGVLGAKNIQYF. Supplemented by reference TRBV19 and TRBJ2-4, the full variable domain reads DGGITQSPKYLFRKEGQNVTLSCEQNLNHDAMYWYRQDPGQGLRLIYYSQIVNDFQKGDIAEGYSVSREKKESFPLTVTSAQKNPTAFYLCASSPRGSGVLGAKNIQYFGAGTRLSVL.

This chain connects TRBV4-2 to TRBJ1-3; 7 bases map to TRBD1. Germline V gives CDR1 LGHNA, CDR2 YNFKEQ. V gave up 0 bases and J gave up 6 bases; unmatched junction bases: 5. This CDR3 has 15 residues. The DNA of the CDR3 is TGTGCCAGCAGCCAAGAATTAGGGGGCCTAAACACCATATATTTT. It translates to CASSQELGGLNTIYF.

The chain couples TRBV24-1 to TRBJ2-5; D is possibly TRBD1 (5 bases). The CDR3 loop spans 14 amino acids. Germline V lookup: CDR1 KGHDR, CDR2 SFDVKD. V was clipped by 4 bases and J by 5 bases, with 13 bases between them. For the CDR3, the DNA is TGTGCCACCAGTGACTCCAGGGTTCAGGAGACCCAGTACTTC. Protein sequence: CATSDSRVQETQYF.

The V gene is TRBV12-3 or TRBV12-4, the J gene TRBJ1-1; no clear D gene. The CDR3 loop spans 13 amino acids. V lost 5 bases and J 0 bases, leaving 7 bases between the germline ends. The CDR3 here is CASSSQLNTEAFF. The DNA of the CDR3 is TGTGCCAGCAGTAGTCAGTTGAACACTGAAGCTTTCTTT.

This chain joins TRBV5-1 and TRBJ2-5, with a possible D match to TRBD1 (6 bases). This CDR3 spans 15 amino acids. CDR1 SGHRS and CDR2 YFSETQ come from the germline V gene. Trimming removed 4 bases at V and 2 bases at J, with 15 bases between. The DNA of the CDR3 is TGCGCCAGCAGCCGGAGTACAGGGAAACAAGAGACCCAGTACTTC. Translation: CASSRSTGKQETQYF.

This clone was observed once. Other DNA sequences in this sample translate to the same CDR3. The chain is built from TRBV7-2 and TRBJ2-3; maybe TRBD1 (5 bases). Trimming pared 1 base from V and 2 bases from J, leaving 7 bases between. This CDR3 region has 14 residues. Germline V gene lookup returns CDR1 SGHTA and CDR2 FQGNSA. The CDR3 loop is CASSLDRSTDTQYF. The CDR3 region has the DNA TGTGCCAGCAGCTTAGACAGGTCCACAGATACGCAGTATTTT.

The chain carries TRBV7-2 and TRBJ2-3; tentatively, D is TRBD2 (7 bases). Trimming removed 3 bases from V and 2 bases from J, with 15 bases in between. The germline gives CDR1 SGHTA, CDR2 FQGNSA. This CDR3 is 16 amino acids long. The CDR3 sequence: CASSFPLGGHTDTQYF. CDR3 DNA: TGTGCCAGCAGCTTCCCCCTCGGGGGGCACACAGATACGCAGTATTTT. Variable domain in full (rest from reference TRBV7-2 and TRBJ2-3): GAGVSQSPSNKVTEKGKDVELRCDPISGHTALYWYRQSLGQGLEFLIYFQGNSAPDKSGLPSDRFSAERTGGSVSTLTIQRTQQEDSAVYLCASSFPLGGHTDTQYFGPGTRLTVL.

CDR3 DNA sequence: TGTGCCAGCAGTTACGGCAGCAATCAGCCCCAGCATTTT. It codes for CASSYGSNQPQHF. The chain combines TRBV6-5 with TRBJ1-5; no clear D gene. V lost 2 bases, J lost 1 base, and 3 bases lay in between. CDR1 and CDR2 (germline): MNHEY, SVGAGI. CDR3 size: 13 residues.

V and J are TRBV18 and TRBJ1-5; D is possibly TRBD1 (6 bases). Trimming shortened V by 2 bases and J by 2 bases, and 16 bases separated the two germline ends. CDR3 size: 17 residues. Germline V lookup: CDR1 KGHSH, CDR2 LQKENI. CDR3 coding DNA: TGTGCCAGCTCACCAGGGGCAGGGGAATGGGGCAATCAGCCCCAGCATTTT. It is translated as CASSPGAGEWGNQPQHF.

The chain combines TRBV5-1 with TRBJ2-1; 13 bases align to TRBD2. The CDR3 is 16 residues long. Losses at the gene ends were 4 bases for V and 8 bases for J; bases not matched to a gene: 9. In germline, CDR1 is SGHRS, CDR2 YFSETQ. The CDR3 is CASSLELAGGPDEQFF. The CDR3 DNA reads as TGCGCCAGCAGCCTTGAACTAGCGGGGGGGCCGGATGAGCAGTTCTTC.

The chain uses TRBV29-1 and TRBJ2-3, with 14 bases aligning to TRBD2. The junction had 3 bases not matched to a gene; V was cut back by 5 bases and J by 5 bases. The germline gives CDR1 SQVTM, CDR2 ANQGSEA. The CDR3 runs to 14 residues. As DNA, the CDR3 is TGCAGCGTTAAGGGACTAGCGGGGGAAGATACGCAGTATTTT. This gives the protein CSVKGLAGEDTQYF.

The V gene is TRBV6-4, the J gene TRBJ1-4; D possibly corresponds to TRBD1 (6 bases). CDR1 and CDR2 from the germline V gene are MRHNA and SNTAGT. The V and J ends lost 3 bases and 1 base respectively, with 18 bases between them. The CDR3 sequence is 18 residues long. CDR3 sequence (DNA): TGTGCCAGCAGTGAAGGTGGTAGGGGGTACCAAACTAATGAAAAACTGTTTTTT. Protein product: CASSEGGRGYQTNEKLFF.

This sequence joins TRBV10-3 and TRBJ2-1, with 10 bases identical to TRBD2. CDR1 and CDR2 (germline): ENHRY, SYGVKD. The CDR3 totals 13 residues. With 5 bases clipped from V and 10 bases from J, the junction kept 5 bases outside the gene matches. The DNA of the CDR3 is TGTGCCATCAGTTCTAGCGGGGGCACGGAGCAGTTCTTC. This gives the protein CAISSSGGTEQFF.

The chain uses TRBV3-1 (or the pseudogene TRBV3-2) and TRBJ1-2, with 8 bases identical to TRBD1. Germline values: CDR1 LGHDT, CDR2 YNNKEL (reference sequence). With 4 bases clipped from V and 2 bases from J, the junction kept 6 bases outside the gene matches. CDR3 length equals 15 residues. In DNA, the CDR3 is TGTGCCAGCAGCCTCGAAGGACAGGGAAACTATGGCTACACCTTC. As protein: CASSLEGQGNYGYTF.

The chain employs TRBV29-1 and TRBJ2-5, with a weak D call TRBD1 (5 bases). CDR3 length: 14 residues. The V end was cut by 4 bases, the J end by 7 bases, with 19 bases between. Germline CDR1 reads SQVTM; CDR2 reads ANQGSEA. The CDR3 protein is CSVAVRGLSGTQYF. CDR3 nucleotide sequence: TGCAGCGTTGCGGTAAGGGGCCTCTCCGGGACCCAGTACTTC.

The chain couples TRBV5-1 to TRBJ1-2; 8 bases align to TRBD1. The germline CDR1 and CDR2 sequences are SGHRS and YFSETQ. The CDR3 is 13 residues long. The junction had 6 bases not matched to a gene; V was cut back by 7 bases and J by 4 bases. DNA of the CDR3: TGCGCCAGCCGCGCTGGACAGGGCTATGGCTACACCTTC. It codes for CASRAGQGYGYTF.

The chain employs TRBV7-8 and TRBJ2-1, with 9 bases lining up with TRBD2. J lost 4 bases, V lost 5 bases, and 12 bases had no gene match. From germline, CDR1 is SGHVS and CDR2 FQNEAQ. The CDR3 is 17 amino acids. The CDR3 sequence: CASSPKMLAGPYNEQFF. The CDR3 region has the DNA TGTGCCAGCAGCCCGAAGATGCTAGCGGGGCCTTACAATGAGCAGTTCTTC.

The chain joins TRBV12-5 to TRBJ2-3; D is ambiguous. Germline CDR1 is LGHNT and CDR2 is FRNRAP. The CDR3 totals 16 residues. Trimming left V 1 base short and J 2 bases short, with 13 bases between. The CDR3 here is CASGLEKVGYTDTQYF. CDR3 sequence (DNA): TGTGCTAGTGGTTTGGAAAAGGTGGGCTACACAGATACGCAGTATTTT.

The gene calls are TRBV9 and TRBJ2-1; possibly TRBD1 for D (5 bases). V gave up 3 bases and J gave up 1 base, with 8 bases separating them. Germline V lookup: CDR1 SGDLS, CDR2 YYNGEE. The CDR3 is 14 residues long. The CDR3 coding sequence is TGTGCCAGCAGCGGTACAGGATCCTACAATGAGCAGTTCTTC. Protein sequence: CASSGTGSYNEQFF. Supplemented by reference TRBV9 and TRBJ2-1, the full variable domain reads DSGVTQTPKHLITATGQRVTLRCSPRSGDLSVYWYQQSLDQGLQFLIQYYNGEERAKGNILERFSAQQFPDLHSELNLSSLELGDSALYFCASSGTGSYNEQFFGPGTRLTVL.

The gene calls are TRBV2 and TRBJ2-5; D gene unclear. The V gene lost 4 bases and the J gene lost 5 bases, with 5 bases spanning the gap. CDR1 and CDR2 (germline): SNHLY, FYNNEI. CDR3 length: 11 residues. The CDR3 DNA reads as TGTGCCAGCAGTGCCGCGGAGACCCAGTACTTC. Protein product: CASSAAETQYF.

The chain carries TRBV7-8 and TRBJ2-1, with TRBD2 matching 8 bases. The J segment lost 2 bases and the V segment lost 2 bases, leaving 11 bases of the junction unmatched. The CDR3 is 18 residues long. Germline CDR1 and CDR2: SGHVS and FQNEAQ. In DNA form, the CDR3 reads TGTGCCAGCAGCTTACTAGCCCGGCGGGGGGCAACCTACAATGAGCAGTTCTTC. Translation gives CASSLLARRGATYNEQFF.

This clone was found once. The V and J genes are TRBV6-1 and TRBJ1-2, with 7 nucleotides matching TRBD1. CDR1 MNHNS and CDR2 SASEGT come from the germline V gene. CDR3 length equals 17 residues. V dropped 6 bases and J dropped 3; count of bases not matched to a gene: 16. The CDR3 protein is CASREKGQIPRDYGYTF. The DNA of the CDR3 is TGTGCCAGCAGGGAAAAGGGACAGATACCTCGTGACTATGGCTACACCTTC.

The V call is TRBV9, the J call TRBJ2-1; TRBD2 aligns across 7 bases. The J segment lost 0 bases and the V segment lost 0 bases, leaving 3 bases of the junction unmatched. Germline assignment: CDR1 SGDLS and CDR2 YYNGEE. The CDR3 runs to 16 residues. CDR3 amino acids: CASSVGGGGSYNEQFF. The CDR3 nucleotides read TGTGCCAGCAGCGTAGGCGGGGGAGGCTCCTACAATGAGCAGTTCTTC.